This TCR beta chain was identified in a study of technical replicates of blood from a handful of donors. Sequencing used immunoSEQ multiplex PCR; TCRdb keeps in-frame clones, though not all of them. The sample includes about 83,000 clones, around 96% seen only once; the top ten take around 0.23%. Germline V lookup: CDR1 SGHNT, CDR2 YYREEE (reference sequence). V was shortened by 4 bases and J by 5 bases, with 12 bases between the two germline ends. This CDR3 is built from 13 residues. The origin of this receptor is a human donor in good health. Sequenced: T cells isolated from PBMCs. The chain links TRBV5-4 to TRBJ2-5; TRBD2 is a possible D gene (6 bases). The CDR3 region is CASSPTSLETQYF. The CDR3 DNA sequence: TGTGCCAGCAGCCCAACTAGCCTGGAGACCCAGTACTTC.